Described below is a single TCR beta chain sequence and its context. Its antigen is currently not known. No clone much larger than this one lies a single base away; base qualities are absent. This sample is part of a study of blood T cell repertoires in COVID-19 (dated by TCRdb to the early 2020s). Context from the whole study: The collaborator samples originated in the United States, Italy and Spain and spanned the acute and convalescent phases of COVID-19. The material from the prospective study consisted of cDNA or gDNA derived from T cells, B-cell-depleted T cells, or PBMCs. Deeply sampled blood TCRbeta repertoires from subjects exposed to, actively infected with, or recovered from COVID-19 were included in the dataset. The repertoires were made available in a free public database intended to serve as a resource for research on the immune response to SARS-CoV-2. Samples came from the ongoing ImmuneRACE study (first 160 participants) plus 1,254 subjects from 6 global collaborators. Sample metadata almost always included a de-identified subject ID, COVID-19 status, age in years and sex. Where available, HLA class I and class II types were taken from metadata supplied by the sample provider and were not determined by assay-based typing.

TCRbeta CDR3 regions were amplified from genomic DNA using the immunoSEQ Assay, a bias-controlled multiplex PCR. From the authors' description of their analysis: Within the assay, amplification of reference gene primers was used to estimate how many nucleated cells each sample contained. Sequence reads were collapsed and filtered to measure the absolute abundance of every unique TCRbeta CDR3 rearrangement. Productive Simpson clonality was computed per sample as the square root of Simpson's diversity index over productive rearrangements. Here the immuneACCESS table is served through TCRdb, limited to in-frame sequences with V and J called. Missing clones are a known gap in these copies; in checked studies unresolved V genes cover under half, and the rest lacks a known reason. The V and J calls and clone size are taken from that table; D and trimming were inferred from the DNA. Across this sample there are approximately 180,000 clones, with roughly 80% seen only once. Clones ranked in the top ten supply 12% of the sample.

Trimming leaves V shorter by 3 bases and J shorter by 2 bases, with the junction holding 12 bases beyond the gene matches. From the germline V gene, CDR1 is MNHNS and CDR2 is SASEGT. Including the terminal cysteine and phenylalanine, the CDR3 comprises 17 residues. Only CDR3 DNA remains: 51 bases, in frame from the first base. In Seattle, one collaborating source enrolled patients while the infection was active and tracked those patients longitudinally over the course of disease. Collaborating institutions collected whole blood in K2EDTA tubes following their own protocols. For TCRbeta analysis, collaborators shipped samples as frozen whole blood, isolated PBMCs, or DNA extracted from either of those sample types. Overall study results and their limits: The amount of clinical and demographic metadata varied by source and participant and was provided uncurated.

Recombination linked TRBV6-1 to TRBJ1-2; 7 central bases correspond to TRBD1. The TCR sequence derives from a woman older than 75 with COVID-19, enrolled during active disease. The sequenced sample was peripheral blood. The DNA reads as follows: TGTGCCAGCAGTGACCTATTGAGGGGGCGGGAAAACTATGGCTACACCTTC. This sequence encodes CASSDLLRGRENYGYTF.